The 8 T cell receptor beta chains given below trace back to one sample, sequenced in a study of blood T cell repertoires in COVID-19. Data came from immunoSEQ multiplex PCR; TCRdb stores just in-frame clones and leaves some out. This repertoire shows 50,000 or so clones, roughly nine tenths found once; its top ten account for about 3.9%. Sequenced input: peripheral blood. These receptors all come from a human donor in a cohort sampled during active COVID-19.

This CDR3 reads CASSFRETQYF. DNA for the CDR3: TGTGCCAGCAGTTTTAGAGAGACCCAGTACTTC. The rearrangement links TRBV27 to TRBJ2-5; no clear D gene. This CDR3 is built from 11 residues. Trimming removed 3 bases at V and 4 bases at J, with 3 bases between. Germline V gene data show CDR1 as MNHEY and CDR2 as SMNVEV (reference sequence).

The genes are TRBV27 and TRBJ2-7; unclear D gene. The CDR3 is made up of 15 amino acids. CDR1 is MNHEY and CDR2 is SMNVEV in the germline V gene (reference sequence). With 2 bases removed from V and 0 bases from J, the gap between germline ends came to 11 bases. CDR3 loop: CASSLSPVSSYEQYF. As DNA, the CDR3 is TGTGCCAGCAGTTTAAGCCCGGTGAGCTCCTACGAGCAGTACTTC.

The rearrangement links TRBV6-5 to TRBJ1-5; 7 bases match TRBD1. V dropped 4 bases and J dropped 3; count of bases not matched to a gene: 9. The CDR3 consists of 16 residues. Germline CDR1 and CDR2: MNHEY and SVGAGI. The CDR3 is CASSLYRDSFNQPQHF. In DNA, the CDR3 is TGTGCCAGCAGTTTATACCGGGACAGCTTCAATCAGCCCCAGCATTTT.

V is TRBV6-1 and J is TRBJ1-5; the D gene is possibly TRBD1 (5 bases). V lost 1 base and J lost 3, with 10 bases in between. This CDR3 spans 15 amino acids. Germline loops: CDR1 MNHNS, CDR2 SASEGT. The CDR3 reads CASSEGGAYNQPQHF. As DNA, the CDR3 is TGTGCCAGCAGTGAAGGGGGCGCTTACAATCAGCCCCAGCATTTT.

The chain combines TRBV6-5 with TRBJ1-5; 7 nucleotides line up with TRBD1. In germline, CDR1 is MNHEY, CDR2 SVGAGI. J was trimmed by 2 bases and V by 5 bases; bases with no gene match: 3. The CDR3 totals 14 residues. The CDR3 DNA reads TGTGCCAGCAGTAGACAGGGCGGCAATCAGCCCCAGCATTTT. Amino acids: CASSRQGGNQPQHF.

This chain connects TRBV10-1 to TRBJ1-5; tentative D call: TRBD1 (5 bases). V was clipped by 7 bases and J by 10 bases, with 23 bases between them. CDR3 size: 15 residues. Germline V lookup: CDR1 WNHNN, CDR2 SYGVQD (reference sequence). The CDR3 DNA sequence: TGCGCCAGCACTAAGCCAGGGAACCTCCATGGTCCCCAGCATTTT. This codes for CASTKPGNLHGPQHF.

The chain combines TRBV28 with TRBJ1-2; the match to TRBD1 covers 10 bases. The CDR3 has 13 amino acids. J was trimmed by 5 bases and V by 3 bases; bases with no gene match: 0. The germline CDR1 and CDR2 sequences are MDHEN and SYDVKM. CDR3 nucleotide sequence: TGTGCCAGCAGTTTGGACAGGGGGTATGGCTACACCTTC. Translation: CASSLDRGYGYTF.

The CDR3 DNA reads TGTGCCAGCTCTCGAAGACAGGGGGCGACGAATTCACCCCTCCACTTT. Its protein product is CASSRRQGATNSPLHF. The chain is built from TRBV18 and TRBJ1-6; 10 bases line up with TRBD1. V shed 6 bases and J 7 bases; nucleotides not matched to a gene: 9. The CDR3 is 16 residues long. The germline V gene has CDR1 KGHSH and CDR2 LQKENI. The whole variable domain, filled in from reference TRBV18 and TRBJ1-6, reads NAGVMQNPRHLVRRRGQEARLRCSPMKGHSHVYWYRQLPEEGLKFMVYLQKENIIDESGMPKERFSAEFPKEGPSILRIQQVVRGDSAAYFCASSRRQGATNSPLHFGNGTRLTVT.